These 7 T cell receptor beta chains were all obtained from the same sample, sequenced in a study of monozygotic twins with inflammatory bowel disease. TCRdb re-called the 5' RACE reads, yielding one record per CDR3 amino acid sequence without DNA. Its listing shows more than 95,000 distinct CDR3 sequences. Sequences were obtained from blood. The receptor set was obtained from a human donor with ulcerative colitis or Crohn's disease, or a healthy co-twin of an affected twin (not recorded which).

This rearrangement joins TRBV12-3 or TRBV12-4 to TRBJ1-4; the D gene TCRdb calls, TRBD1, cannot be checked with no DNA. The CDR3 is 14 residues long. This chain's CDR3 is CASSFRAGAEKLFF.

The chain couples TRBV6-1 to TRBJ2-2. CDR1 and CDR2 from the germline V gene are MNHNS and SASEGT. This CDR3 has 13 residues. The CDR3 reads CGSLSPNTGELFF.

The chain carries TRBV3-1 and TRBJ1-6. This CDR3 contains 11 residues. The germline gives CDR1 LGHDT, CDR2 YNNKEL (reference sequence). CDR3 in amino acids: CASSPDSPLHF.

This sequence joins TRBV20-1 and TRBJ2-2; TCRdb's assignment of TRBD1 cannot be checked, as there is no DNA. Germline CDR1 is DFQATT and CDR2 is SNEGSKA (reference sequence). The CDR3 covers 14 residues. CDR3 sequence reads: CSARRDRNTGELFF.

The V gene is TRBV20-1, the J gene TRBJ1-6. The CDR3 extends over 16 amino acids. The V gene's germline CDR1 is DFQATT and CDR2 SNEGSKA (reference sequence). The CDR3 sequence is CSAADPILTYNSPLHF.

The V call is TRBV28, the J call TRBJ2-1; TCRdb outputs TRBD2, but without DNA this stays unchecked. Germline V gene sequence: CDR1 MDHEN, CDR2 SYDVKM. The CDR3 spans 11 residues. CDR3 amino acids: CASSSGNEQFF.

The rearrangement joins TRBV5-4 to TRBJ2-3; TCRdb selects TRBD2, and the lack of DNA leaves this call unchecked. The CDR3 totals 16 residues. The V gene's germline CDR1 is SGHNT and CDR2 YYREEE (reference sequence). This chain's CDR3 is CASSSLENPDTDTQYF.